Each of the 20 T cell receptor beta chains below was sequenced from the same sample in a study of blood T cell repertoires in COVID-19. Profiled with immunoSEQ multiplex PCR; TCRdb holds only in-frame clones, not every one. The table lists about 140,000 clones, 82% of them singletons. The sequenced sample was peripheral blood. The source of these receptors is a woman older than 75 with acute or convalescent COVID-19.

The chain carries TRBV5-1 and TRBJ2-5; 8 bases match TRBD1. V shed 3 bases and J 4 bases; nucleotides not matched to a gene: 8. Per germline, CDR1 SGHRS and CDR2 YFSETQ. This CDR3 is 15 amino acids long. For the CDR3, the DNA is TGCGCCAGCAGCTCTCATCAGGGGGCCGGAGAGACCCAGTACTTC. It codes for CASSSHQGAGETQYF.

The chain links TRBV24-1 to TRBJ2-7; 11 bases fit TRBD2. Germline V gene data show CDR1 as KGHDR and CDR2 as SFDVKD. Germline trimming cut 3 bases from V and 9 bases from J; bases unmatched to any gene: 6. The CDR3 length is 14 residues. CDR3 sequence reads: CATSDPTSGSVQYF. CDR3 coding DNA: TGTGCCACCAGTGATCCCACTAGCGGGAGTGTGCAGTACTTC.

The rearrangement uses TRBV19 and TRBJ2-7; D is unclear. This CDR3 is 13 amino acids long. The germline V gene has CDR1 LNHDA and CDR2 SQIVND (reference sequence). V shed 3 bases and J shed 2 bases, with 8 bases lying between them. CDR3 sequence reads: CASSIRFTYEQYF. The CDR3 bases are TGTGCCAGTAGTATCAGGTTCACCTACGAGCAGTACTTC.

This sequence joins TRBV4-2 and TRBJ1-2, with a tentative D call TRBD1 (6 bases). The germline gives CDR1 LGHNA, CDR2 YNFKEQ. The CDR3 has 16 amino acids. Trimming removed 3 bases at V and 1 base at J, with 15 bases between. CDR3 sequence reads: CASSQPAGEVNYGYTF. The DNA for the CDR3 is TGTGCCAGCAGCCAGCCGGCAGGGGAAGTTAACTATGGCTACACCTTC.

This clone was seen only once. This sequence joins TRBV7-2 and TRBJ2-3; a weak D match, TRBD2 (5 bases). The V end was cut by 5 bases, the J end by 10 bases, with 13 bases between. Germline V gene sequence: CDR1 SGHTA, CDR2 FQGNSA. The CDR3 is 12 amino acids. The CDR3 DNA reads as TGTGCCAGCAGCCGCCGTGGACTCCCGCAGTATTTT. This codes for CASSRRGLPQYF.

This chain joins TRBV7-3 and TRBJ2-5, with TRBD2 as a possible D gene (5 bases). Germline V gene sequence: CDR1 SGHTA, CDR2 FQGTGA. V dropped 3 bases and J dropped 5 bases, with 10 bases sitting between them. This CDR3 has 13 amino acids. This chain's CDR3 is CASSFGSGETQYF. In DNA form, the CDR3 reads TGTGCCAGCAGCTTTGGGTCGGGGGAGACCCAGTACTTC.

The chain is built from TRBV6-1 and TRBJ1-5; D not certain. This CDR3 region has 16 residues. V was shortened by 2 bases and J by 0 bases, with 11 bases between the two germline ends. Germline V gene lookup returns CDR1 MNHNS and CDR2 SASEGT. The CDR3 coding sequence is TGTGCCAGCAGTGAACTCGGAAACTATAGCAATCAGCCCCAGCATTTT. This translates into CASSELGNYSNQPQHF.

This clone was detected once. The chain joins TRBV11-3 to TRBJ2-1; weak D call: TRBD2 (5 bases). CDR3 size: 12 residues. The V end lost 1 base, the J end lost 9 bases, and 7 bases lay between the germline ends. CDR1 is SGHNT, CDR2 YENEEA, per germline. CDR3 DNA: TGTGCCAGCAGCTTAGGGCGGGCTGAGCAGTTCTTC. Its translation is CASSLGRAEQFF.

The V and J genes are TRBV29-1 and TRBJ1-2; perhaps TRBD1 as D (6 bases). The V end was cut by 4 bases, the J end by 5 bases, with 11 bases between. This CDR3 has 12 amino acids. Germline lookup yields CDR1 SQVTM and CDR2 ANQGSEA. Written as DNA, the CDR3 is TGCAGCGTTGGGTTCCAGGGGTATGGCTACACCTTC. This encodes CSVGFQGYGYTF.

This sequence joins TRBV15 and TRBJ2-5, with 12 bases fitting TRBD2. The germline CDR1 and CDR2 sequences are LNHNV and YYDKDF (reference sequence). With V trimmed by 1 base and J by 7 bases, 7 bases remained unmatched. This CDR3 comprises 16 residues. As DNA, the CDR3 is TGTGCCACCAGCAGAGTTCTAGCGGGAGGGGGAGGGACCCAGTACTTC. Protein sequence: CATSRVLAGGGGTQYF.

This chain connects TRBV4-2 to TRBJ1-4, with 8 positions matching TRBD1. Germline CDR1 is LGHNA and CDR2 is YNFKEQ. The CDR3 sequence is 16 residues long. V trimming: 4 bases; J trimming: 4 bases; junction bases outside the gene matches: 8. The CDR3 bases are TGTGCCAGCAGCCGGCCAGGGACAGGCAATAATGAAAAACTGTTTTTT. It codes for CASSRPGTGNNEKLFF.

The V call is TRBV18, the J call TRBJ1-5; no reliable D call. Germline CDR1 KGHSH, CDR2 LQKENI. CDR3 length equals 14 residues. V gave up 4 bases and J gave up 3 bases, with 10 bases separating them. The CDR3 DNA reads TGTGCCAGCTCACGGGGAGGAGACAATCAGCCCCAGCATTTT. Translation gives CASSRGGDNQPQHF.

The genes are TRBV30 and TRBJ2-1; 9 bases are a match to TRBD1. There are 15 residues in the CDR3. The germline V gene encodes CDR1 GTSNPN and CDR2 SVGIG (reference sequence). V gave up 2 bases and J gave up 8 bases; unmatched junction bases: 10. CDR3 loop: CAWSRGTGIIHEQFF. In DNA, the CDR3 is TGTGCCTGGAGTCGTGGGACAGGGATCATACATGAGCAGTTCTTC.

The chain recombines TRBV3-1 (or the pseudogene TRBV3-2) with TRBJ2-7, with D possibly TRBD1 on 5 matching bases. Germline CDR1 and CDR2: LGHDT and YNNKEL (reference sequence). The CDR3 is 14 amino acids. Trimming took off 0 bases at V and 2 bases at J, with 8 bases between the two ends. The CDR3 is CASSQDQGTYEQYF. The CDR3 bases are TGTGCCAGCAGCCAAGATCAGGGAACCTACGAGCAGTACTTC.

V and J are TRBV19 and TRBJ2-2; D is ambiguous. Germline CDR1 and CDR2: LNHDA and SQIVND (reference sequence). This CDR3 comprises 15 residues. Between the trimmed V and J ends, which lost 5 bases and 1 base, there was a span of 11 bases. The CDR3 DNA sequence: TGTGCCAGTAGTCGGGTCGCCGGGAACACCGGGGAGCTGTTTTTT. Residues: CASSRVAGNTGELFF.

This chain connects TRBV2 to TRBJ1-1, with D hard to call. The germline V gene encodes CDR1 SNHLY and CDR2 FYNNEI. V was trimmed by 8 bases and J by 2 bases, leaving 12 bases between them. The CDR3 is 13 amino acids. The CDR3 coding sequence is TGTGCCAGCTCCTCTTACAGAAACACTGAAGCTTTCTTT. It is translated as CASSSYRNTEAFF.

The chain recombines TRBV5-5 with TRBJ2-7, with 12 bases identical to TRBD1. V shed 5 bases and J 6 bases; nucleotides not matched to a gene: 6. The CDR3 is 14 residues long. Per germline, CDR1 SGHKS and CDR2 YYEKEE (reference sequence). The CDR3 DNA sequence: TGTGCCAGCAGATGGGACAGGGGGCCGGCCGAGCAGTACTTC. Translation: CASRWDRGPAEQYF.

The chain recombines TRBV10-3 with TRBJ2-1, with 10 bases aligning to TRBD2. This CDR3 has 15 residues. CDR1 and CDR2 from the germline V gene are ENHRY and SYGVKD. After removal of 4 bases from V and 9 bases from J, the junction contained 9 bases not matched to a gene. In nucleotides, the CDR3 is TGTGCCATCAGTGGGCGGACTAGCGGCGGGGGTGAGCAGTTCTTC. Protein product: CAISGRTSGGGEQFF.

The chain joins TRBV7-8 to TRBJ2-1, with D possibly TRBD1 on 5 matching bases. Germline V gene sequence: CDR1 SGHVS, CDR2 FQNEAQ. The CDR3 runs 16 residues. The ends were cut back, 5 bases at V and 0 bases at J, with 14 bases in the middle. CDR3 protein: CASSGRWGRSYNEQFF. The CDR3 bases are TGTGCCAGCAGCGGTCGCTGGGGCCGCTCCTACAATGAGCAGTTCTTC. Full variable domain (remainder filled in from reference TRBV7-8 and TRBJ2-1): GAGVSQSPRYKVAKRGQDVALRCDPISGHVSLFWYQQALGQGPEFLTYFQNEAQLDKSGLPSDRFFAERPEGSVSTLKIQRTQQEDSAVYLCASSGRWGRSYNEQFFGPGTRLTVL.

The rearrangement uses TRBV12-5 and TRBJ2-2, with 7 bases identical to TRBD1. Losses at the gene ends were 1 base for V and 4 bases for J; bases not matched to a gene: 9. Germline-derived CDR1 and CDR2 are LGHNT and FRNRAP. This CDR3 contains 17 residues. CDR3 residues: CASGLARQGRGTGELFF. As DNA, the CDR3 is TGTGCTAGTGGTTTGGCAAGACAGGGTAGGGGCACCGGGGAGCTGTTTTTT.